The rows below give T cell receptor beta chains drawn from one sample of a study of blood T cell repertoires in COVID-19. The table came from immunoSEQ multiplex PCR; TCRdb's copy has only in-frame clones and leaves some out. The sample records about 85,000 clones, 85% to 95% being singletons. The source material was peripheral blood. The source of these receptors is a human donor with active COVID-19. The donor label of this sample is uncertain. Both conserved end residues are part of each CDR3. D genes are given only for firm matches. A row's size may be missing; if present it is once, few, many or a size class.

CASTLTGTDGYTF	TGTGCCAGCACCCTCACAGGGACGGATGGCTACACCTTC	TRBJ1-2	-	-	TRBV28
CASSLLDSPGYTF	TGTGCCAGCAGCTTGCTGGACAGCCCTGGCTACACCTTC	TRBJ1-2	-	-	TRBV5-6
CASSPTGSASSPLHF	TGTGCCAGCTCACCGACAGGGTCTGCAAGTTCACCCCTCCACTTT	TRBJ1-6	-	TRBD1	TRBV18
CASSLGTGRGEQYF	TGTGCCAGCAGCTTAGGGACAGGGAGGGGCGAGCAGTACTTC	TRBJ2-7	-	-	TRBV7-8
CASSGGEQGSYNSPLHF	TGTGCCAGCAGTGGAGGAGAACAGGGTTCCTATAATTCACCCCTCCACTTT	TRBJ1-6	-	-	TRBV2
CASSLGLAGVQYTQYF	TGCGCCAGCAGCTTGGGCTTAGCGGGGGTCCAATATACGCAGTATTTT	TRBJ2-3	once	TRBD2	TRBV5-1
CASSPTDLQGNQPQHF	TGTGCCAGCAGTCCCACCGATCTACAGGGGAATCAGCCCCAGCATTTT	TRBJ1-5	-	TRBD1	TRBV28
CASSQGEAGSTDTQYF	TGCGCCAGCAGCCAAGGCGAGGCAGGGAGCACAGATACGCAGTATTTT	TRBJ2-3	-	-	TRBV4-1
CASSPGGTGGRGETQYF	TGTGCCAGCAGCCCGGGGGGGACAGGGGGCAGAGGAGAGACCCAGTACTTC	TRBJ2-5	-	TRBD1	TRBV5-4
CASRLGTQYF	TGTGCCAGCCGCCTCGGGACCCAGTACTTC	TRBJ2-5	-	-	TRBV2
CASSFQGNTEAFF	TGTGCCAGCAGTTTTCAGGGCAACACTGAAGCTTTCTTT	TRBJ1-1	-	-	TRBV6-1
CASSQDSLGADTIYF	TGCGCCAGCAGCCAAGATTCTCTGGGGGCTGACACCATATATTTT	TRBJ1-3	-	-	TRBV4-3
CASTPWSLESAVYSNQPQHF	TGTGCCAGCACCCCCTGGTCCTTGGAGTCGGCGGTTTATAGCAATCAGCCCCAGCATTTT	TRBJ1-5	-	-	TRBV7-9
CASSPPGTGGSEAFF	TGTGCCAGCTCACCACCCGGGACAGGGGGCTCTGAAGCTTTCTTT	TRBJ1-1	once	TRBD1	TRBV18
CASSNGNYGYTF	TGTGCCAGCAGTAATGGCAACTATGGCTACACCTTC	TRBJ1-2	-	-	TRBV6-6
CASSYSFPVYNEQFF	TGTGCCAGCAGTTACTCGTTTCCTGTATACAATGAGCAGTTCTTC	TRBJ2-1	-	-	TRBV6-5
CASSLRGFSLNTEAFF	TGTGCCAGCAGTCTAAGGGGGTTCTCCCTGAACACTGAAGCTTTCTTT	TRBJ1-1	-	-	TRBV27
CASSFRDTYEQYF	TGTGCCAGCAGCTTCCGGGACACCTACGAGCAGTACTTC	TRBJ2-7	-	-	TRBV9
CASSLTENNGYTF	TGTGCCAGCAGTCTAACAGAAAACAATGGCTACACCTTC	TRBJ1-2	-	-	TRBV12-3/TRBV12-4
CASSQETGGYTGELFF	TGTGCCAGCAGCCAAGAGACAGGGGGCTACACCGGGGAGCTGTTTTTT	TRBJ2-2	once	TRBD1	TRBV7-9
CASSLETGSNEKLFF	TGCGCCAGCAGCTTGGAGACGGGATCTAATGAAAAACTGTTTTTT	TRBJ1-4	-	-	TRBV5-1
CASSVDRGTDTQYF	TGTGCCAGTAGTGTGGACAGGGGCACAGATACGCAGTATTTT	TRBJ2-3	-	TRBD1	TRBV19
CASSRGDQPQHF	TGTGCCAGCAGCCGGGGGGATCAGCCCCAGCATTTT	TRBJ1-5	-	-	TRBV5-6
CASSSKGTSGYSLYNEQFF	TGTGCCAGCAGTTCCAAAGGGACTAGCGGGTACTCACTCTACAATGAGCAGTTCTTC	TRBJ2-1	-	TRBD2	TRBV27
CATSDTGWNEQFF	TGTGCCACCAGTGATACAGGGTGGAATGAGCAGTTCTTC	TRBJ2-1	-	-	TRBV24-1
CASTNPDRYGTDTQYF	TGTGCCAGCACCAACCCCGACAGGTACGGCACAGATACGCAGTATTTT	TRBJ2-3	-	-	TRBV28
CSVDGVSGPLETQYF	TGCAGCGTTGACGGTGTTAGCGGTCCTCTCGAGACCCAGTACTTC	TRBJ2-5	-	-	TRBV29-1
CASSYIGGYNSPLHF	TGTGCCAGCAGTTACATAGGGGGTTATAATTCACCCCTCCACTTT	TRBJ1-6	once	-	TRBV6-2/TRBV6-3
CASSYNRGGPIMNTEAFF	TGTGCCAGCAGTTATAACAGGGGGGGTCCGATTATGAACACTGAAGCTTTCTTT	TRBJ1-1	-	TRBD1	TRBV6-2/TRBV6-3
CASSLARVENTEAFF	TGTGCCAGTAGCCTTGCCAGGGTGGAGAACACTGAAGCTTTCTTT	TRBJ1-1	few	-	TRBV19
CASSSGGSPLHF	TGTGCCAGCAGCTCCGGGGGTTCACCCCTCCACTTT	TRBJ1-6	-	-	TRBV12-3/TRBV12-4
CASSFDGGYGYTF	TGTGCCAGCAGTTTTGATGGAGGCTATGGCTACACCTTC	TRBJ1-2	-	-	TRBV12-3/TRBV12-4
CASSFAVAPQEQYF	TGTGCCAGCAGCTTCGCTGTCGCCCCGCAGGAGCAGTACTTC	TRBJ2-7	-	-	TRBV6-5
CASSLRKTSGGYNEQFF	TGTGCCAGCAGCCTAAGGAAGACTAGCGGGGGCTACAATGAGCAGTTCTTC	TRBJ2-1	-	TRBD2	TRBV3-1/TRBV3-2
CASSPRTGGDGETQYF	TGTGCCAGCAGCCCCCGGACAGGGGGGGATGGGGAGACCCAGTACTTC	TRBJ2-5	-	TRBD1	TRBV5-5
CASIRGSGTQYF	TGTGCCAGCATCCGAGGGTCCGGGACCCAGTACTTC	TRBJ2-5	-	-	TRBV6-5
CASSQPTSGRSYEQYF	TGCGCCAGCAGCCAACCGACTAGCGGGCGGTCCTACGAGCAGTACTTC	TRBJ2-7	few	TRBD2	TRBV4-1
CASSFGLAGERSTDTQYF	TGTGCCAGCAGCTTTGGACTAGCGGGGGAGCGGAGCACAGATACGCAGTATTTT	TRBJ2-3	-	TRBD2	TRBV11-2
CASKSRDTYSNQPQHF	TGTGCCAGCAAGTCCCGGGACACTTATAGCAATCAGCCCCAGCATTTT	TRBJ1-5	-	-	TRBV11-2
CSVEASGSEGYTF	TGCAGCGTTGAGGCATCAGGGTCTGAAGGGTACACCTTC	TRBJ1-2	-	-	TRBV29-1
CASSGRSNTEAFF	TGTGCCAGCAGTGGCCGCTCGAACACTGAAGCTTTCTTT	TRBJ1-1	-	-	TRBV6-2/TRBV6-3
CASNHAPQVNEQFF	TGTGCCAGCAACCACGCACCCCAGGTCAATGAGCAGTTCTTC	TRBJ2-1	-	-	TRBV7-2
CASSARTGNYEQYF	TGTGCCAGCAGTGCTCGGACAGGGAACTACGAGCAGTACTTC	TRBJ2-7	-	TRBD1	TRBV27
CASSSPSGADFNYGYTF	TGTGCCAGCAGTTCCCCTAGCGGAGCAGACTTTAACTATGGCTACACCTTC	TRBJ1-2	-	-	TRBV6-2/TRBV6-3
CASSSTPALAGDPIRAGELFF	TGTGCCAGCAGTTCGACCCCCGCGCTCGCGGGGGACCCGATTCGGGCCGGGGAGCTGTTTTTT	TRBJ2-2	once	TRBD2	TRBV28
CASSLDGGGPGNEQFF	TGTGCCAGCAGCTTAGACGGCGGGGGGCCAGGCAATGAGCAGTTCTTC	TRBJ2-1	-	TRBD2	TRBV7-2
CASSEKGLAVYEQYF	TGTGCCAGCAGCGAAAAGGGACTAGCGGTCTACGAGCAGTACTTC	TRBJ2-7	-	TRBD2	TRBV7-3
CASTQDGPGDTEAFF	TGTGCCAGCACTCAGGACGGGCCCGGGGACACTGAAGCTTTCTTT	TRBJ1-1	-	-	TRBV9
CASGRMVAGAQETQYF	TGTGCCAGCGGCAGAATGGTAGCGGGGGCCCAAGAGACCCAGTACTTC	TRBJ2-5	-	TRBD2	TRBV6-6
CASSLEGDPSYEQYF	TGTGCCAGCAGCTTGGAGGGGGATCCCTCCTACGAGCAGTACTTC	TRBJ2-7	-	-	TRBV5-8